This TCR beta chain was captured in a study of siplizumab effects on memory and regulatory T cells. Study findings and constraints: Some alloreactive sequences were traceable to unstimulated CD4+ memory cells, and siplizumab significantly reduced them. Alloreactive CD4+ clones that could be mapped were on average 68.8% Treg-derived with siplizumab, against roughly 25% in controls.

Roughly 100,000 TCR templates per sample were assayed. Assay: immunoSEQ multiplex PCR; the TCRdb copy retains only in-frame clones and omits some. The sample holds approximately 48,000 clones; about 93% are singletons and the top ten take 15% to 20%. The trim removed 5 bases at V and 3 bases at J, leaving 3 bases unmatched. Germline V gene lookup returns CDR1 MNHEY and CDR2 SVGAGI. CDR3 length: 13 amino acids. This clone is categorized as large (0.1 to 1%). Its target is not known. V gene TRBV6-5 combines with J gene TRBJ2-7, with 8 bases identical to TRBD1. Sequenced: CD8+ T cells sorted from blood. This receptor was identified in a human donor in good health. CDR3 sequence: CASSLGQGYEQYF. DNA of the CDR3: TGTGCCAGCAGTCTCGGACAGGGCTACGAGCAGTACTTC.